Listed below are T cell receptor beta chains from one sample, sequenced in a study of vaccination effects on CD4 cells after COVID-19. These receptors have no known antigen. Produced via immunoSEQ multiplex PCR; TCRdb's table is partial and in-frame only. The sample holds 50,000 to 70,000 clones, 70% to 85% seen once. The sample consisted of CD4+ T cells from PBMCs cultured without peptide, taken before COVID-19 vaccination. These receptors all come from a human donor who had a prior SARS-CoV-2 infection. CDR3s include the opening cysteine and the closing phenylalanine or tryptophan. The D gene is left open where the match is weak. Clone size is given for some rows only: seen once, a few or many times, or a class if the clone is expanded.

>NA|TRBV4-2|NA|TRBJ2-3
TGTGCCAGCAGCCACCCCCTGAAGGATACGCAGTATTTT
CASSHPLKDTQYF
>NA|TRBV7-2|once|TRBJ1-5
TGTGCCAGCAGCTTAGTGGGGTACGGTCAGCCCCAGCATTTT
CASSLVGYGQPQHF
>NA|TRBV7-2|NA|TRBJ2-7
TGTGCCAGCAGCTCCCTCGGCGGGACGACTCACTACGAGCAGTACTTC
CASSSLGGTTHYEQYF
>TRBD1|TRBV9|NA|TRBJ2-2
TGTGCCAGCAGCGTGCGGACAGGGAACACCGGGGAGCTGTTTTTT
CASSVRTGNTGELFF
>NA|TRBV9|NA|TRBJ1-1
TGTGCCAGCAGCGTAGACGTGGGACGGACTGAAGCTTTCTTT
CASSVDVGRTEAFF
>NA|TRBV5-5|few|TRBJ1-1
TGTGCCAGCAGTTCACGTAGGGCGACTTCGCGGTTTTTGGTCACTGAAGCTTTCTTT
CASSSRRATSRFLVTEAFF
>NA|TRBV11-2|NA|TRBJ2-1
TGTGCCAGCAGCTACCTCAGGGGCGGAAAGTACAATGAGCAGTTCTTC
CASSYLRGGKYNEQFF
>NA|TRBV18|NA|TRBJ2-5
TGTGCCAGCTCACCAGCGGTTCCGAGGGAGACCCAGTACTTC
CASSPAVPRETQYF
>NA|TRBV14|NA|TRBJ2-3
TGTGCCAGCAGCCCCCGTAATGGAGTTCGGACAGATACGCAGTATTTT
CASSPRNGVRTDTQYF
>NA|TRBV4-1|NA|TRBJ2-2
TGCGCCAGCAGCCAATTCCGTGGGAACACCGGGGAGCTGTTTTTT
CASSQFRGNTGELFF
>TRBD2|TRBV7-2|NA|TRBJ2-1
TGTGCCAGCAGCTTAACTAGCGGGGTTTACAATGAGCAGTTCTTC
CASSLTSGVYNEQFF
>NA|TRBV5-1|NA|TRBJ2-2
TGCGCCACCCGCCCAGGGTCATCGAACACCGGGGAGCTGTTTTTT
CATRPGSSNTGELFF
>TRBD2|TRBV2|NA|TRBJ2-2
TGTGCCAGCGTTGAACTAGCGGGAAACACCGGGGAGCTGTTTTTT
CASVELAGNTGELFF
>TRBD2|TRBV5-4|NA|TRBJ2-1
TGTGCCAGCAGCCCCGGGGGGGCGTACAATGAGCAGTTCTTC
CASSPGGAYNEQFF
>NA|TRBV7-3|NA|TRBJ2-1
TGTGCCAGCAGCTTCGCCGTTAGCTCCTACAATGAGCAGTTCTTC
CASSFAVSSYNEQFF
>TRBD2|TRBV5-1|few|TRBJ2-7
TGCGCCAGCAGCTTGACCCCTAGCGGGTGGAGCTCCTACGAGCAGTACTTC
CASSLTPSGWSSYEQYF
>TRBD1|TRBV5-6|once|TRBJ2-7
TGTGCCAGCAGCTTGGCCCGGGACAGGACAATCCTCGAGCAGTACTTC
CASSLARDRTILEQYF